This TCR beta chain was sequenced in a study of blood T cell repertoires in COVID-19. The overall study: Sites across the United States, Italy and Spain contributed samples from acute and convalescent COVID-19. Sources were T cells, B-cell-depleted T cells, or PBMCs; the material itself was cDNA or gDNA.

The ends lost 1 base at V and 2 bases at J; junction bases unmatched: 5. This CDR3 spans 16 amino acids. CDR1 is LGHDT, CDR2 YNNKEL, per germline (reference sequence). Sequencing was performed with immunoSEQ multiplex PCR; in TCRdb, only in-frame clones are kept and a portion is missing. The table includes approximately 250,000 clones, around nine tenths detected once. V and J are TRBV3-1 (or the pseudogene TRBV3-2) and TRBJ2-3; 8 bases map to TRBD1. This TCR was sampled from a man in his forties or fifties with active or convalescent COVID-19. Sequencing was performed on peripheral blood. The CDR3 bases are TGTGCCAGCAGCCAAGTGCCGGACAGGGACACAGATACGCAGTATTTT. It encodes CASSQVPDRDTDTQYF.